A single sample gave rise to the 31 T cell receptor beta chains below, sequenced in a study of OX40 agonist ivuxolimab in advanced cancers. The library was built by means of the immunoSEQ multiplex PCR assay. What TCRdb holds here is the immuneACCESS table cut down to in-frame rearrangements. Part of the clones is not present; checked against another copy, under half of the missing clones reflect an unresolved V gene, and the others are unexplained. The sample yields tens of thousands of clones; roughly 86% were counted once. The ten largest clones add up to 2.5% of the sample. The starting material was CD4+ or CD8+ T cells sorted from blood, obtained in a trial of the OX40 agonist ivuxolimab. These TCRs come from an adult with an advanced solid tumor such as melanoma, head and neck, liver or kidney cancer.

The rearrangement joins TRBV16 to TRBJ2-5; 14 nucleotides align to TRBD2. Germline V lookup: CDR1 KGHSY, CDR2 FQNENV. The junction had 4 bases not matched to a gene; V was cut back by 1 base and J by 0 bases. The length of the CDR3 is 18 residues. The CDR3 here is CASSQFQGLAGDQETQYF. The CDR3 DNA reads as TGTGCCAGCAGCCAATTCCAGGGACTAGCGGGGGACCAAGAGACCCAGTACTTC.

The V and J genes are TRBV5-5 and TRBJ1-3; the D gene is possibly TRBD1 (5 bases). Between the trimmed V and J ends, which lost 4 bases and 2 bases, there was a span of 19 bases. Germline values: CDR1 SGHKS, CDR2 YYEKEE (reference sequence). This CDR3 has 17 amino acids. CDR3 DNA sequence: TGTGCCAGCAGCCCCACCGGGGGGACCGTCGCTGGAAACACCATATATTTT. This codes for CASSPTGGTVAGNTIYF.

Comments on this clone: Other DNA sequences in the sample encode the same CDR3. This chain links TRBV28 with TRBJ1-5, with 11 bases aligning to TRBD1. V shed 5 bases and J 7 bases; nucleotides not matched to a gene: 7. The CDR3 loop spans 15 amino acids. Germline CDR1 reads MDHEN; CDR2 reads SYDVKM. CDR3 coding DNA: TGTGCCAGCAGTCCGCGGACAGGGGGCGGACAGCCCCAGCATTTT. Amino acids: CASSPRTGGGQPQHF.

J is TRBJ1-1 and V is TRBV27, with 10 bases aligning to TRBD1. Trimming took 3 bases from V and 0 from J; bases not matched to a gene: 7. CDR3 length: 17 residues. Looked up from germline, CDR1 is MNHEY and CDR2 is SMNVEV (reference sequence). CDR3 DNA sequence: TGTGCCAGCAGTTTTCGACAGGGGGCAAGGATGAACACTGAAGCTTTCTTT. Translation: CASSFRQGARMNTEAFF.

The chain is built from TRBV4-3 and TRBJ1-4; D is unresolved. The CDR3 has 15 amino acids. Trimming left V 0 bases short and J 6 bases short, with 11 bases between. Per the germline V gene, CDR1 is LGHNA and CDR2 is YSLEER. The CDR3 loop is CASSQEGGRDEKLFF. The CDR3 nucleotides read TGCGCCAGCAGCCAAGAGGGCGGGCGCGATGAAAAACTGTTTTTT.

The chain employs TRBV18 and TRBJ1-2; TRBD1 is a possible D gene (6 bases). The CDR3 spans 15 residues. V lost 6 bases, J lost 4 bases, and 18 bases lay in between. In germline, CDR1 is KGHSH, CDR2 LQKENI. CDR3 region: CASSPTGNQIYGYTF. The DNA of the CDR3 is TGTGCCAGCTCGCCCACAGGGAATCAGATCTATGGCTACACCTTC.

The DNA of the CDR3 is TGTGCCAGCAGTTTCCCTTCAACCGGGGAGCTGTTTTTT. Its protein is CASSFPSTGELFF. The chain carries TRBV28 and TRBJ2-2; D unresolved. The CDR3 spans 13 residues. V was cut by 3 bases and J by 5 bases, with 7 bases left in between. Germline CDR1 and CDR2: MDHEN and SYDVKM.

The chain links TRBV6-1 to TRBJ2-2; 13 bases are shared with TRBD2. Germline loops: CDR1 MNHNS, CDR2 SASEGT. With V trimmed by 7 bases and J by 4 bases, 3 bases remained unmatched. This CDR3 spans 15 amino acids. CDR3 protein: CASITSGGATGELFF. CDR3 nucleotide sequence: TGTGCCAGCATAACTAGCGGGGGGGCCACCGGGGAGCTGTTTTTT.

V gene TRBV4-1 combines with J gene TRBJ2-5; no definite D call. This CDR3 is 16 amino acids long. CDR1 is MGHRA, CDR2 YSYEKL, per germline. V was shortened by 2 bases and J by 4 bases, with 17 bases between the two germline ends. CDR3 bases: TGCGCCAGCAGCCAATACTCGTCTCCCCTGGGAGAGACCCAGTACTTC. Its translation: CASSQYSSPLGETQYF.

V gene TRBV7-6 combines with J gene TRBJ2-5, with D unresolved. CDR1 and CDR2 (germline): SGHVS, FNYEAQ. The CDR3 contains 11 residues. Trimming shortened V by 5 bases and J by 0 bases, and 1 base separated the two germline ends. The CDR3 sequence: CASSNQETQYF. In DNA, the CDR3 is TGTGCCAGCAGCAACCAAGAGACCCAGTACTTC.

This clone was counted between two and nine times. This chain joins TRBV2 and TRBJ1-4; D is uncertain. The germline gives CDR1 SNHLY, CDR2 FYNNEI. This CDR3 has 12 residues. The ends were cut back, 6 bases at V and 8 bases at J, with 10 bases in the middle. The CDR3 sequence is CASSRTWEKLFF. The CDR3 nucleotides read TGTGCCAGCAGCCGTACATGGGAAAAACTGTTTTTT.

The chain has TRBV9 and TRBJ1-3, with D unclear. Germline CDR1 reads SGDLS; CDR2 reads YYNGEE. The ends were cut back, 0 bases at V and 0 bases at J, with 10 bases in the middle. This CDR3 has 16 amino acids. CDR3 DNA sequence: TGTGCCAGCAGCGTAGCGGAAGGTACCTCTGGAAACACCATATATTTT. It codes for CASSVAEGTSGNTIYF.

By share, this clone ranks as medium-sized. The rearrangement links TRBV19 to TRBJ2-2, with D perhaps TRBD1 (6 bases). This CDR3 has 17 amino acids. The V and J ends lost 4 bases and 2 bases respectively, with 17 bases between them. Germline CDR1 LNHDA, CDR2 SQIVND (reference sequence). The CDR3 spells CASSRGQHRLNTGELFF. CDR3 nucleotide sequence: TGTGCCAGTAGTAGAGGACAGCACAGACTTAACACCGGGGAGCTGTTTTTT. The full variable domain, in which reference TRBV19 and TRBJ2-2 provide the parts outside the CDR3, is DGGITQSPKYLFRKEGQNVTLSCEQNLNHDAMYWYRQDPGQGLRLIYYSQIVNDFQKGDIAEGYSVSREKKESFPLTVTSAQKNPTAFYLCASSRGQHRLNTGELFFGEGSRLTVL.

The count of this clone is one. This chain links TRBV15 with TRBJ2-5; TRBD1 aligns across 9 bases. The CDR3 extends over 14 amino acids. J lost 5 bases, V lost 1 base, and 2 bases had no gene match. Germline V CDR1 and CDR2: LNHNV, YYDKDF (reference sequence). CDR3 nucleotides: TGTGCCACCAGCAGAGCTGACAGGGGGGAGACCCAGTACTTC. Translated: CATSRADRGETQYF.

V gene TRBV28 combines with J gene TRBJ2-7, with 7 bases that match TRBD1. The CDR3 consists of 14 residues. The V gene end was trimmed by 4 bases and the J gene end by 3 bases; junction bases not matched to a gene: 6. Per germline, CDR1 MDHEN and CDR2 SYDVKM. This CDR3 reads CASSSGGTFYEQYV. CDR3 DNA sequence: TGTGCCAGCAGTTCAGGGGGAACTTTCTACGAGCAGTACGTC.

This chain connects TRBV28 to TRBJ2-7; possible D gene TRBD2, 5 bases. This CDR3 has 14 residues. The V gene's germline CDR1 is MDHEN and CDR2 SYDVKM. V was clipped by 4 bases and J by 6 bases, with 16 bases between them. CDR3 in amino acids: CASSYPGIDREQYF. The CDR3 nucleotides are TGTGCCAGCAGTTATCCGGGGATCGACCGCGAGCAGTACTTC.

This clone was seen more than once but under ten times. This rearrangement joins TRBV10-1 to TRBJ2-7, with 7 bases that match TRBD1. Per germline, CDR1 WNHNN and CDR2 SYGVQD (reference sequence). The CDR3 has 11 amino acids. V lost 8 bases and J lost 6; bases outside the gene matches: 4. The CDR3 sequence is CASPDRVEQYV. The CDR3 region has the DNA TGCGCCAGCCCCGACAGGGTCGAGCAGTACGTC.

J is TRBJ2-7 and V is TRBV6-1; D call uncertain. Trimming stripped 4 bases from V and 0 bases from J, with 7 bases between. The CDR3 length is 13 residues. Germline CDR1 MNHNS, CDR2 SASEGT. CDR3 region: CASSASLSYEQYF. CDR3 bases: TGTGCCAGCAGTGCATCCCTCTCCTACGAGCAGTACTTC.

This rearrangement joins TRBV6-4 to TRBJ2-1; D remains unclear. This CDR3 region has 16 residues. Trimming removed 0 bases from V and 7 bases from J, with 16 bases in between. From germline, CDR1 is MRHNA and CDR2 SNTAGT. The CDR3 DNA sequence: TGTGCCAGCAGTGACTCGAGTAGGTACCCCGGGAATGAGCAGTTCTTC. Translated: CASSDSSRYPGNEQFF.

This clone was observed a handful of times. The V call is TRBV9, the J call TRBJ1-1; D uncertain. This CDR3 is 14 amino acids long. The V end lost 0 bases, the J end lost 3 bases, and 9 bases lay between the germline ends. Germline loops: CDR1 SGDLS, CDR2 YYNGEE. CDR3 amino acids: CASSVDRLDTEAFF. The CDR3 region has the DNA TGTGCCAGCAGCGTAGATCGGCTTGACACTGAAGCTTTCTTT.

This clone was counted once. V usage is TRBV4-1 and J usage is TRBJ1-4; 7 bases line up with TRBD1. The CDR3 consists of 16 residues. V dropped 1 base and J dropped 0; count of bases not matched to a gene: 2. Germline assignment: CDR1 MGHRA and CDR2 YSYEKL. CDR3 sequence (DNA): TGCGCCAGCAGCCAAGGTCAGGGGGCAACTAATGAAAAACTGTTTTTT. Its protein product is CASSQGQGATNEKLFF.

In this sample, this clone turned up once. This rearrangement joins TRBV4-3 to TRBJ2-7; 13 positions agree with TRBD2. CDR1 and CDR2 (germline): LGHNA, YSLEER. The CDR3 extends over 17 amino acids. The ends lost 4 bases at V and 2 bases at J; junction bases unmatched: 8. CDR3 in DNA: TGCGCCAGCAGCCTCGGACTAGCGGGGGTGGTCCCCTACGAGCAGTACTTC. It yields the protein CASSLGLAGVVPYEQYF.

This chain uses TRBV6-6 with TRBJ1-2; D is unresolved. Germline V gene sequence: CDR1 MNHNY, CDR2 SVGAGI (reference sequence). This CDR3 has 13 amino acids. Trimming removed 0 bases at V and 8 bases at J, with 10 bases between. The chain's CDR3 is CASSYSERLGYTF. The CDR3 DNA reads as TGTGCCAGCAGTTACTCGGAGAGGCTAGGCTACACCTTC.

The chain couples TRBV11-2 to TRBJ2-6, with a tentative D call TRBD1 (5 bases). This CDR3 has 16 amino acids. Between the trimmed V and J ends, which lost 5 bases and 2 bases, there was a span of 13 bases. Germline CDR1 and CDR2: SGHAT and FQNNGV. In nucleotides, the CDR3 is TGTGCCAGCAGCCCTCAGGGTGGGGCTGGGGCCAACGTCCTGACTTTC. It yields the protein CASSPQGGAGANVLTF.

This sequence joins TRBV27 and TRBJ1-5; a possible D gene is TRBD1 (5 bases). CDR1 is MNHEY, CDR2 SMNVEV, per germline (reference sequence). CDR3 length equals 12 residues. The V end lost 4 bases, the J end lost 5 bases, and 6 bases lay between the germline ends. CDR3 DNA sequence: TGTGCCAGCAGTTCGGGACATCAGCCCCAGCATTTT. It translates to CASSSGHQPQHF.

This chain joins TRBV7-2 and TRBJ1-1; TRBD1 might be the D (5 bases). CDR3 length: 13 residues. The V gene's germline CDR1 is SGHTA and CDR2 FQGNSA. Trimming cost V 4 bases and J 5 bases, with 11 bases left between them. CDR3 region: CASSSREGTEAFF. CDR3 nucleotides: TGTGCCAGCAGCTCGAGGGAGGGGACTGAAGCTTTCTTT.

This chain connects TRBV28 to TRBJ1-5; D perhaps matches TRBD1 (5 bases). With 3 bases removed from V and 4 bases from J, the gap between germline ends came to 13 bases. The CDR3 extends over 15 amino acids. The V gene's germline CDR1 is MDHEN and CDR2 SYDVKM. CDR3 protein: CASSFWDGRNQPQHF. In nucleotides, the CDR3 is TGTGCCAGCAGTTTCTGGGACGGCCGAAATCAGCCCCAGCATTTT.

This clone appeared a few times. The CDR3, as DNA: TGTGCCAGCAGCTTAGCAGCCGGGACAGCGAACACTGAAGCTTTCTTT. It is translated as CASSLAAGTANTEAFF. The J gene is TRBJ1-1, the V gene TRBV7-2; 7 positions match TRBD1. CDR3 length equals 16 residues. V shed 0 bases, J shed 1 base, and the junction held 5 bases outside the gene matches. Looked up from germline, CDR1 is SGHTA and CDR2 is FQGNSA.

This chain joins TRBV7-2 and TRBJ1-2, with D unclear. Germline CDR1 SGHTA, CDR2 FQGNSA. The CDR3 extends over 14 amino acids. Trimming took off 2 bases at V and 8 bases at J, with 15 bases between the two ends. The CDR3 loop is CASSLSPVADGYTF. CDR3 bases: TGTGCCAGCAGCTTAAGTCCAGTGGCAGACGGCTACACCTTC.

This clone occurred once. This sequence joins TRBV7-2 and TRBJ1-3; possible D gene TRBD1, 5 bases. This CDR3 has 18 residues. V lost 5 bases, J lost 7 bases, and 27 bases lay in between. Germline V CDR1 and CDR2: SGHTA, FQGNSA. The CDR3 bases are TGTGCCAGCAGCCAAACCGGGGGACCGACTACCGCCCAGAACACCATATATTTT. This sequence encodes CASSQTGGPTTAQNTIYF.

V and J are TRBV5-4 and TRBJ2-1; TRBD1 or TRBD2 may be the D gene (5 bases each). Germline CDR1 is SGHNT and CDR2 is YYREEE (reference sequence). V was shortened by 4 bases and J by 14 bases, with 16 bases between the two germline ends. The CDR3 consists of 12 residues. The CDR3 nucleotides are TGTGCCAGCAGCCGGGGACGGAGTGACGAGTTCTTC. Protein sequence: CASSRGRSDEFF. Based on the CDR3 plus reference TRBV5-4 and TRBJ2-1, the full variable domain is ETGVTQSPTHLIKTRGQQVTLRCSSQSGHNTVSWYQQALGQGPQFIFQYYREEENGRGNFPPRFSGLQFPNYSSELNVNALELDDSALYLCASSRGRSDEFFGPGTRLTVL.